This entry lists 32 T cell receptor beta chains sequenced from one sample in a study. TCRdb re-derived calls from the RT-PCR reads in MiXCR, one entry per CDR3 protein. The data show more than 550,000 distinct CDR3 sequences, about 14% seen once. The sample consisted of memory CD4+ T cells from blood. The receptors derive from a female donor in good health, serving as a healthy control.

The gene calls are TRBV10-3 and TRBJ2-3, with 14 bases matching TRBD2. This CDR3 has 18 residues. CDR1 and CDR2 (germline): ENHRY, SYGVKD. J was trimmed by 6 bases and V by 2 bases; bases with no gene match: 10. CDR3: CAISEGKGTSGRADTQYF. In nucleotides, the CDR3 is TGTGCCATCAGTGAGGGTAAAGGGACTAGCGGGAGAGCGGATACGCAGTATTTT.

This clonotype turned up a few times. The chain's CDR3 is CASIQQGATLEQYF. CDR3 coding DNA: TGTGCCAGCATCCAACAGGGGGCAACTTTAGAGCAGTACTTC. V and J are TRBV6-6 and TRBJ2-7; 9 bases line up with TRBD1. This CDR3 spans 14 amino acids. V was clipped by 7 bases and J by 7 bases; unmatched bases: 11. From germline, CDR1 is MNHNY and CDR2 SVGAGI (reference sequence).

The chain recombines TRBV20-1 with TRBJ2-7; D may be TRBD2 (5 bases). The germline gives CDR1 DFQATT, CDR2 SNEGSKA (reference sequence). V was clipped by 0 bases and J by 6 bases, with 18 bases between them. The CDR3 sequence is 15 residues long. The CDR3 DNA sequence: TGCAGTGCTAGAGATCAGTGGGAGAGGGTCGGCGAGCAGTACTTC. Translating it yields CSARDQWERVGEQYF.

There are many counts of this clonotype. The chain employs TRBV12-3 or TRBV12-4 and TRBJ1-2, with D maybe TRBD1 (6 bases). V lost 4 bases to trimming and J lost 6 bases, with 15 bases between them. The CDR3 is 14 residues long. This chain's CDR3 is CASSSKGQFHGYTF. The CDR3 DNA sequence: TGTGCCAGCAGTTCTAAAGGACAGTTTCATGGCTACACCTTC.

This clonotype came up once. V usage is TRBV18 and J usage is TRBJ2-7; the D gene is possibly TRBD2 (6 bases). Trimming pared 3 bases from V and 7 bases from J, leaving 16 bases between. The CDR3 runs to 14 residues. Per germline, CDR1 KGHSH and CDR2 LQKENI. The CDR3 region is CASSPLPGAGEQYF. The CDR3 DNA is TGTGCCAGCTCACCCCTCCCGGGAGCAGGGGAGCAGTACTTC.

The rearrangement joins TRBV6-5 to TRBJ2-3; 7 nucleotides line up with TRBD1. The germline CDR1 and CDR2 sequences are MNHEY and SVGAGI. J lost 2 bases, V lost 6 bases, and 8 bases had no gene match. The CDR3 is made up of 15 amino acids. The CDR3 nucleotides are TGTGCCAGCAGACGGTCCGGGACAGCCACAGATACGCAGTATTTT. Translated, it gives CASRRSGTATDTQYF.

This clonotype was detected many times. The chain combines TRBV12-3 or TRBV12-4 with TRBJ2-7; D might be TRBD1 (6 bases). CDR3 length: 18 residues. The germline V and J ends were trimmed by 5 bases and 6 bases, with 29 bases remaining between them. The CDR3 spells CASSPPFGGADLPPEQYF. The CDR3 DNA reads TGTGCCAGCAGTCCGCCTTTTGGGGGCGCAGATCTCCCCCCCGAGCAGTACTTC.

This chain connects TRBV20-1 to TRBJ2-7; 8 bases agree with TRBD2. Germline V lookup: CDR1 DFQATT, CDR2 SNEGSKA (reference sequence). The junction had 14 bases not matched to a gene; V was cut back by 3 bases and J by 4 bases. The CDR3 is 16 residues long. The CDR3 sequence: CSASSGRAHLRYEQYF. The CDR3, as DNA: TGCAGTGCTAGTTCCGGGAGGGCCCACCTGAGATACGAGCAGTACTTC.

This chain links TRBV30 with TRBJ1-4; possibly TRBD1 for D (6 bases). This CDR3 region has 14 residues. The V and J ends lost 4 bases and 5 bases respectively, with 14 bases between them. Germline CDR1 reads GTSNPN; CDR2 reads SVGIG (reference sequence). Here the CDR3 reads CAWTPGQKNEKLFF. CDR3 in DNA: TGTGCCTGGACCCCAGGACAGAAGAATGAAAAACTGTTTTTT.

V usage is TRBV4-1 and J usage is TRBJ2-7; 15 nucleotides agree with TRBD2. The length of the CDR3 is 16 residues. Germline CDR1 MGHRA, CDR2 YSYEKL. J lost 2 bases, V lost 3 bases, and 2 bases had no gene match. CDR3 coding DNA: TGCGCCAGCAGCCAGGGACTAGCGGGAGGAACCTACGAGCAGTACTTC. Residues: CASSQGLAGGTYEQYF.

This clonotype has at least ten counts. The gene calls are TRBV7-8 and TRBJ2-7; TRBD2 agrees at 7 bases. The CDR3 has 16 amino acids. CDR1 and CDR2 (germline): SGHVS, FQNEAQ. With 8 bases clipped from V and 1 base from J, the junction kept 14 bases outside the gene matches. CDR3 sequence reads: CASGTKGRDYSYEQYF. CDR3 in DNA: TGTGCCAGCGGCACGAAGGGACGGGACTATTCCTACGAGCAGTACTTC.

The chain carries TRBV20-1 and TRBJ2-3; no clear D. Between the trimmed V and J ends, which lost 0 bases and 6 bases, there was a span of 13 bases. In germline, CDR1 is DFQATT, CDR2 SNEGSKA (reference sequence). The CDR3 length is 14 residues. The CDR3 DNA reads as TGCAGTGCTAGAGATACTCAAACGTCGGATACGCAGTATTTT. It is translated as CSARDTQTSDTQYF.

This clonotype was counted a single time. A much larger clone lies one base from this, so it may be a read error. The CDR3 DNA is TGTGCCAGCAGTGACACGGGTAGACCCGGGGAGCTGTTTTTT. This sequence encodes CASSDTGRPGELFF. The J gene is TRBJ2-2, the V gene TRBV6-4, with no clear D. The CDR3 runs to 14 residues. CDR1 is MRHNA and CDR2 is SNTAGT in the germline V gene. Trimming shortened V by 2 bases and J by 6 bases, and 10 bases separated the two germline ends.

This clonotype was seen ten or more times. The chain links TRBV7-2 to TRBJ2-7; tentatively, D is TRBD2 (5 bases). The CDR3 runs to 16 residues. CDR1 and CDR2 from the germline V gene are SGHTA and FQGNSA. V was cut by 5 bases and J by 0 bases, with 17 bases left in between. The CDR3 DNA is TGTGCCAGCAGCCCGAGCTCCGCGGGCCTCTCCTACGAGCAGTACTTC. It encodes CASSPSSAGLSYEQYF.

This clonotype was counted only a few times. This chain joins TRBV5-1 and TRBJ2-3; the D gene is possibly TRBD1 (5 bases). CDR1 SGHRS and CDR2 YFSETQ come from the germline V gene. The CDR3 has 16 amino acids. V lost 0 bases and J 3 bases, leaving 14 bases between the germline ends. DNA for the CDR3: TGCGCCAGCAGCTTGGTCGCCAGGGCAGGGACAGATACGCAGTATTTT. This translates into CASSLVARAGTDTQYF.

This clonotype was recorded many times. The chain uses TRBV12-3 or TRBV12-4 and TRBJ2-7; 7 bases line up with TRBD2. V lost 3 bases to trimming and J lost 4 bases; unmatched junction nucleotides: 6. This CDR3 is 14 amino acids long. As DNA, the CDR3 is TGTGCCAGCAGTTTTTCGGCTAGCGGATACGAGCAGTACTTC. Protein product: CASSFSASGYEQYF.

The chain combines TRBV3-1 with TRBJ2-5; D assignment may be TRBD1 or TRBD2 (6 bases each). Germline values: CDR1 LGHDT, CDR2 YNNKEL (reference sequence). With 5 bases removed from V and 4 bases from J, the gap between germline ends came to 17 bases. The CDR3 consists of 15 residues. The chain's CDR3 is CASSDPGAGVETQYF. The CDR3 DNA reads TGTGCCAGCAGCGACCCGGGGGCAGGGGTAGAGACCCAGTACTTC.

Many counts were recorded for this clonotype. This sequence joins TRBV20-1 and TRBJ1-2, with 9 nucleotides matching TRBD1. Germline CDR1 and CDR2: DFQATT and SNEGSKA (reference sequence). The V and J ends lost 6 bases and 7 bases, in that order; junction bases with no gene match: 6. This CDR3 is built from 12 residues. CDR3 in amino acids: CSAEDRGPGYTF. The DNA of the CDR3 is TGCAGTGCAGAGGACAGGGGACCTGGCTACACCTTC.

Many counts were recorded for this clonotype. DNA of the CDR3: TGCAGTGCCCCACGGGACGGGAACACTGAAGCTTTCTTT. Translating gives CSAPRDGNTEAFF. The V and J genes are TRBV20-1 and TRBJ1-1; the D gene is possibly TRBD1 (5 bases). CDR1 is DFQATT, CDR2 SNEGSKA, per germline (reference sequence). Trimming removed 6 bases from V and 1 base from J, with 12 bases in between. CDR3 length equals 13 residues.

This clonotype came up many times. The chain is built from TRBV20-1 and TRBJ1-2; TRBD1 matches at 7 bases. The CDR3 consists of 13 residues. Germline-derived CDR1 and CDR2 are DFQATT and SNEGSKA (reference sequence). The V and J ends lost 6 bases and 6 bases, in that order; junction bases with no gene match: 10. CDR3 sequence (DNA): TGCAGTGCCAAGGACAGGCCGGGGCATGGCTACACCTTC. Amino acids: CSAKDRPGHGYTF.

This clonotype was picked up many times. The chain couples TRBV4-3 to TRBJ2-1, with 7 bases lining up with TRBD2. This CDR3 spans 16 amino acids. V shed 1 base, J shed 2 bases, and the junction held 5 bases outside the gene matches. Germline V gene data show CDR1 as LGHNA and CDR2 as YSLEER. The CDR3 loop is CASSQGSGLAYNEQFF. CDR3 coding DNA: TGCGCCAGCAGCCAAGGGTCAGGACTAGCCTACAATGAGCAGTTCTTC.

The chain is built from TRBV5-1 and TRBJ2-1, with D possibly matching TRBD2 (7 bases). This CDR3 spans 15 amino acids. The germline V gene encodes CDR1 SGHRS and CDR2 YFSETQ. Between the trimmed V and J ends, which lost 4 bases and 3 bases, there was a span of 14 bases. CDR3 protein: CASSPRGGGYNEQFF. CDR3 nucleotides: TGCGCCAGCAGCCCAAGGGGGGGGGGCTACAATGAGCAGTTCTTC.

This clonotype turned up a few times. The chain uses TRBV10-3 and TRBJ1-5; 8 positions match TRBD1. The CDR3 sequence is 14 residues long. Germline CDR1 reads ENHRY; CDR2 reads SYGVKD. V shed 6 bases, J shed 5 bases, and the junction held 6 bases outside the gene matches. The CDR3 here is CAISDGTGHQPQHF. As DNA, the CDR3 is TGTGCCATCAGCGACGGGACAGGACATCAGCCCCAGCATTTT.

The chain is built from TRBV7-6 and TRBJ1-4; D possibly corresponds to TRBD1 (6 bases). V lost 4 bases and J 7 bases, leaving 16 bases between the germline ends. The CDR3 contains 15 residues. Per the germline V gene, CDR1 is SGHVS and CDR2 is FNYEAQ. DNA for the CDR3: TGTGCCAGCAGCTCGCTCCAGGGGAGGTCTGAAAAACTGTTTTTT. This gives the protein CASSSLQGRSEKLFF.

The chain recombines TRBV6-5 with TRBJ1-1; D gene unclear. Germline V gene lookup returns CDR1 MNHEY and CDR2 SVGAGI. This CDR3 comprises 15 residues. Trimming took off 0 bases at V and 3 bases at J, with 11 bases between the two ends. The CDR3 spells CASSYSSLTDTEAFF. The CDR3, as DNA: TGTGCCAGCAGTTACTCGAGTCTTACTGACACTGAAGCTTTCTTT.

V is TRBV12-3 or TRBV12-4 and J is TRBJ1-4, with D perhaps TRBD1 (6 bases). CDR3 size: 14 residues. Trimming stripped 5 bases from V and 8 bases from J, with 15 bases between. The CDR3: CASSLGGAWEKLFF. The CDR3 nucleotides read TGTGCCAGCAGTCTAGGGGGGGCTTGGGAAAAACTGTTTTTT.

The J gene is TRBJ2-4, the V gene TRBV28; 8 bases are a match to TRBD1. J gave up 1 base and V 3 bases, and 5 bases lay outside the gene matches. The length of the CDR3 is 16 residues. Germline V lookup: CDR1 MDHEN, CDR2 SYDVKM. The chain's CDR3 is CASSLAGGAAKNIQYF. The CDR3 nucleotides are TGTGCCAGCAGTTTGGCAGGGGGCGCGGCCAAAAACATTCAGTACTTC.

This clonotype was seen many times. J is TRBJ1-5 and V is TRBV2, with D possibly matching TRBD1 (5 bases). Between the trimmed V and J ends, which lost 7 bases and 6 bases, there was a span of 13 bases. The V gene's germline CDR1 is SNHLY and CDR2 FYNNEI. CDR3 length: 13 residues. CDR3 DNA sequence: TGTGCCAGCAATTTGGGACCCGCTCAGCCCCAGCATTTT. Encoded protein: CASNLGPAQPQHF.

This clonotype was seen repeatedly, ten times or more. The rearrangement links TRBV12-3 or TRBV12-4 to TRBJ1-2; a possible D gene is TRBD1 (6 bases). With 7 bases removed from V and 6 bases from J, the gap between germline ends came to 15 bases. The CDR3 covers 13 residues. CDR3 loop: CASNLGTFDGYTF. Here the CDR3 DNA reads TGTGCCAGCAATCTCGGGACATTCGATGGCTACACCTTC.

This clonotype was counted a few times. This rearrangement joins TRBV5-1 to TRBJ2-1; possible D gene TRBD1, 6 bases. Trimming took off 4 bases at V and 0 bases at J, with 11 bases between the two ends. CDR1 and CDR2 from the germline V gene are SGHRS and YFSETQ. There are 15 residues in the CDR3. In nucleotides, the CDR3 is TGCGCCAGCAGCACCGGGACATACTCCTACAATGAGCAGTTCTTC. Translating gives CASSTGTYSYNEQFF.

This chain connects TRBV7-3 to TRBJ2-1; tentative D call: TRBD2 (6 bases). The CDR3 is 16 residues long. V lost 5 bases, J lost 8 bases, and 22 bases lay in between. Per the germline V gene, CDR1 is SGHTA and CDR2 is FQGTGA. The CDR3, as DNA: TGTGCCAGCAGCCCAAACCGGGACTCACCCCAGGATGAGCAGTTCTTC. As protein: CASSPNRDSPQDEQFF. Complete variable domain (other parts from reference TRBV7-3 and TRBJ2-1): GAGVSQTPSNKVTEKGKYVELRCDPISGHTALYWYRQSLGQGPEFLIYFQGTGAADDSGLPNDRFFAVRPEGSVSTLKIQRTERGDSAVYLCASSPNRDSPQDEQFFGPGTRLTVL.

This clonotype was counted ten times or more. The CDR3 sequence is CSASPQGTDGYTF. Here the CDR3 DNA reads TGCAGTGCTAGTCCTCAGGGGACGGACGGCTACACCTTC. The gene calls are TRBV20-1 and TRBJ1-2, with D perhaps matching TRBD1 (6 bases). Germline CDR1 is DFQATT and CDR2 is SNEGSKA (reference sequence). V gave up 3 bases and J gave up 8 bases, with 16 bases separating them. The CDR3 loop spans 13 amino acids.